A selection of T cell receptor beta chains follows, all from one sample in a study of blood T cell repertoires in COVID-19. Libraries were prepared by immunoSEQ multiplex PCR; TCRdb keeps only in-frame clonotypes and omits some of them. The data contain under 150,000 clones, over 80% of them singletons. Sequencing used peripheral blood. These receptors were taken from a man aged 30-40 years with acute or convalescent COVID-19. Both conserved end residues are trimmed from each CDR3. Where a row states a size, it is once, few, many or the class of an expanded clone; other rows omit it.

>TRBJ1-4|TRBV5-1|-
ASSLGLAANEKLF
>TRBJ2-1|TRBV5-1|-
ASSITSGSFNEQF
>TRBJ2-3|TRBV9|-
ASSVSGGPDYTQY
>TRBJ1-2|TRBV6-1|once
ASSEGRTAVGYT
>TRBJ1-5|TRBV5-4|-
ASSRRLSRPQH
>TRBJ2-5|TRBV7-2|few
ASSLAQSTGQETQY
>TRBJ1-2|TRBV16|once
ASSQSGSPYGYT
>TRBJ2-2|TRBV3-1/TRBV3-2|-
ASSPTSSGELF
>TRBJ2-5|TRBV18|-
ASSPALQETQY
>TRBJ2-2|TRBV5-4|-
ASSHETLLAAGELF
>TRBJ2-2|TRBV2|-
ASRVGQHGELF
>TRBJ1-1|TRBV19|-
ASSILPGQGNTEAF
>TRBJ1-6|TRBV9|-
ASSVDPRSPLH
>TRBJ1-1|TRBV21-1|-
ASSPSRRKMNTEAF
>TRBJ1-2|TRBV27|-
ASSIHRDYGYT
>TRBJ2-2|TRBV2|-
ASKRQPLNTGELF
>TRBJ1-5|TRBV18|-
ASSPDSSNQPQH
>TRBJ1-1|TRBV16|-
ASSQATGVTEAF
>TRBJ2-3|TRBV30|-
AWSGGRFTDTQY
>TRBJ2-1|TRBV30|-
AWSVGLAGRQF
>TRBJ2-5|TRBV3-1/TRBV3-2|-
ASSEPGLQETQY
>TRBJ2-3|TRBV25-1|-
ASSKVGGEIDTQY
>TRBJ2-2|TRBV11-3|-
ASSRSTGVGTGELF
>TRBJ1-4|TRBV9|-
ASSVDDSANEKLF
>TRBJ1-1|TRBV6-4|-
ASSDEGGTEAF
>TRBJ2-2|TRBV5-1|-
ASSPGASNTGELF
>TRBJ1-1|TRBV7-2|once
ASSARDRANTEAF
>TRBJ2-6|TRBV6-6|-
ASSLESSGANVLT
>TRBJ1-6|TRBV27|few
ASSPMTGGFLDSPLH
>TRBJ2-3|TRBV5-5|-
ASSWTSQSTDTQY
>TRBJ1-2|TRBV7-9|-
AIDTGYGYT
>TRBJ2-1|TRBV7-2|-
ASSYHRGPYNEQF
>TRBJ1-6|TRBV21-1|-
ASSKAREEGNSPLH
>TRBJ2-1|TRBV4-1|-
ASSHTDSFYNEQF
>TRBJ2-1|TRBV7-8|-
ASSLGLLTSGDNEQF
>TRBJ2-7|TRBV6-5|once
ASSKGGGTGREQY